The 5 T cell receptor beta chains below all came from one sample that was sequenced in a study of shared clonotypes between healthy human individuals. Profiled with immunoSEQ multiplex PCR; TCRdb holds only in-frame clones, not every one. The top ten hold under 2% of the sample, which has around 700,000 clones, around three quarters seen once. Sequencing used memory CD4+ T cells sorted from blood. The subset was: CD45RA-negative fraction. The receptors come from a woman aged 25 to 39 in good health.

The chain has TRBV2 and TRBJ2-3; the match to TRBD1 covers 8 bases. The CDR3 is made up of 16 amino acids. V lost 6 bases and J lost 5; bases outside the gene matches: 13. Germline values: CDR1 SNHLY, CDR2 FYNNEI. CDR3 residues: CASSHRQGPGGDTQYF. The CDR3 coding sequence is TGTGCCAGCAGCCACCGACAGGGGCCAGGGGGAGATACGCAGTATTTT.

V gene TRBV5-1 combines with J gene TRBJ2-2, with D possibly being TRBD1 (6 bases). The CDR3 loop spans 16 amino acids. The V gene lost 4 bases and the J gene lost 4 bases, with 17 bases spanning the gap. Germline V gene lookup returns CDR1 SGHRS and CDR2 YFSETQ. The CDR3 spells CASSARDNRGTGELFF. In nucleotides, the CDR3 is TGCGCCAGCAGCGCCCGGGACAACCGGGGCACCGGGGAGCTGTTTTTT. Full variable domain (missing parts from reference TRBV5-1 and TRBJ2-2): KAGVTQTPRYLIKTRGQQVTLSCSPISGHRSVSWYQQTPGQGLQFLFEYFSETQRNKGNFPGRFSGRQFSNSRSEMNVSTLELGDSALYLCASSARDNRGTGELFFGEGSRLTVL.

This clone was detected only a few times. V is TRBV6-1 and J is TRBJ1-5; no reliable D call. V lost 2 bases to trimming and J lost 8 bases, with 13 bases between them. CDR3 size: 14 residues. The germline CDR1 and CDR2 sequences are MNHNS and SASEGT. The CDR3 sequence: CASSESLGDEPQHF. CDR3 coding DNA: TGTGCCAGCAGTGAATCTCTAGGAGATGAGCCCCAGCATTTT.

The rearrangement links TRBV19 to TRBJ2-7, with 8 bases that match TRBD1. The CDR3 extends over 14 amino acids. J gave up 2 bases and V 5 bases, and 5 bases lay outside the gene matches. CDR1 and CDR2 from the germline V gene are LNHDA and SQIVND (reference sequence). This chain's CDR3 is CASSGRDRPYEQYF. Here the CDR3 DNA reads TGTGCCAGTAGTGGCAGGGACAGGCCCTACGAGCAGTACTTC. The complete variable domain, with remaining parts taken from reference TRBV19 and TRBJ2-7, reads DGGITQSPKYLFRKEGQNVTLSCEQNLNHDAMYWYRQDPGQGLRLIYYSQIVNDFQKGDIAEGYSVSREKKESFPLTVTSAQKNPTAFYLCASSGRDRPYEQYFGPGTRLTVT.

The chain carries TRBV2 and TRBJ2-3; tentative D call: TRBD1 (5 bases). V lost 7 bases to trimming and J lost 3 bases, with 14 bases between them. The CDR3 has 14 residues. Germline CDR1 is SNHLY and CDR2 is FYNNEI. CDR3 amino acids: CASKGVWSTDTQYF. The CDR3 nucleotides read TGTGCCAGCAAAGGGGTTTGGTCGACAGATACGCAGTATTTT.